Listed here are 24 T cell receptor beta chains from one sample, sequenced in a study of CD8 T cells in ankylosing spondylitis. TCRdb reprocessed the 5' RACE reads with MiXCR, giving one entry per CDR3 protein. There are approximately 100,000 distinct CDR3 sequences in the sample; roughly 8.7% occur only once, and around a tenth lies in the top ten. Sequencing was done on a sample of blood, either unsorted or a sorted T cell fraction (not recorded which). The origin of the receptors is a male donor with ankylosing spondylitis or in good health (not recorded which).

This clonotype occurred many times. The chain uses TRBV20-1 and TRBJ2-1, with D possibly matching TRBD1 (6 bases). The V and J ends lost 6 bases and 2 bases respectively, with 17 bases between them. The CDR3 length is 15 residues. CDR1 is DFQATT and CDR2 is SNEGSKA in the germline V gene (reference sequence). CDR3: CSAEHTGTTYNEQFF. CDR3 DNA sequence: TGCAGTGCAGAGCACACCGGGACAACCTACAATGAGCAGTTCTTC.

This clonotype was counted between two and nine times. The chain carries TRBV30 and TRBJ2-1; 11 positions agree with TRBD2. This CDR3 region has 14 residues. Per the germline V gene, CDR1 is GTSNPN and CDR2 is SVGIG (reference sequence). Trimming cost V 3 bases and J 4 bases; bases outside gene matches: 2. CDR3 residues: CAWSLAGGYNEQFF. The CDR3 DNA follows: TGTGCCTGGAGCCTAGCGGGAGGATACAATGAGCAGTTCTTC.

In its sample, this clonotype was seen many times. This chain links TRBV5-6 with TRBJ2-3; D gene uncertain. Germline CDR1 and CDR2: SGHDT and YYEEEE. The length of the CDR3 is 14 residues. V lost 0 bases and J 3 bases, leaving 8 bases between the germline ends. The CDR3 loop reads CASSLAGRTDTQYF. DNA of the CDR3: TGTGCCAGCAGCTTGGCCGGCAGAACAGATACGCAGTATTTT.

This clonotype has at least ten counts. In nucleotides, the CDR3 is TGTGCCAGCAGCTTAAACGGGGTAGTCACCGGGGAGCTGTTTTTT. This gives the protein CASSLNGVVTGELFF. The rearrangement uses TRBV11-2 and TRBJ2-2; D is possibly TRBD2 (5 bases). In germline, CDR1 is SGHAT, CDR2 FQNNGV. V was trimmed by 2 bases and J by 4 bases, leaving 11 bases between them. The CDR3 is 15 residues long.

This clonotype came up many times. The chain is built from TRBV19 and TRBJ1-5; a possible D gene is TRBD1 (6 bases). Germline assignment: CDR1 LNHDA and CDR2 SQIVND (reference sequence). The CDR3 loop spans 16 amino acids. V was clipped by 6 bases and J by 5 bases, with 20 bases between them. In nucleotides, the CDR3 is TGTGCCAGTAGATCCCCTCCGGGGGCTCTTCATCAGCCCCAGCATTTT. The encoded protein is CASRSPPGALHQPQHF.

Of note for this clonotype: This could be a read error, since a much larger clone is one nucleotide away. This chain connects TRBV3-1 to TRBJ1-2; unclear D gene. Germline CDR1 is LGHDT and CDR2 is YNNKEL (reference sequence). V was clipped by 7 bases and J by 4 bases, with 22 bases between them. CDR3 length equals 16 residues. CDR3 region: CASNPFFTPAAYGYTF. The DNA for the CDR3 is TGTGCCAGCAACCCGTTCTTCACTCCGGCGGCCTATGGCTACACCTTC.

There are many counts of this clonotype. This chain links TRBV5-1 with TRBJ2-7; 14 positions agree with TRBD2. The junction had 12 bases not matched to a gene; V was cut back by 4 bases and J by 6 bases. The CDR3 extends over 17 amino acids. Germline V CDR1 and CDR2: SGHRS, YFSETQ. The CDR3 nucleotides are TGCGCCAGCAGCCCAATTTTCGGGACTAGCGGGAGATCCGAGCAGTACTTC. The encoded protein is CASSPIFGTSGRSEQYF.

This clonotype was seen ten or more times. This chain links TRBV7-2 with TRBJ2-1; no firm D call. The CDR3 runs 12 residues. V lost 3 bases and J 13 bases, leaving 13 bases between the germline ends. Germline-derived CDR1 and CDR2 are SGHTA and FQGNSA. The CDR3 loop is CASSFQATRQFF. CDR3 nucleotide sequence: TGTGCCAGCAGCTTTCAGGCTACAAGACAGTTCTTC.

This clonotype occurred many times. The CDR3, as DNA: TGTGCCAGCAGCCTCCTTGGACTAGCGGCTACCCACGATACGCAGTATTTT. This encodes CASSLLGLAATHDTQYF. The chain links TRBV5-6 to TRBJ2-3; 10 bases map to TRBD2. Trimming removed 4 bases from V and 6 bases from J; junction bases left unmatched: 14. There are 17 residues in the CDR3. The V gene's germline CDR1 is SGHDT and CDR2 YYEEEE. The full variable domain, in which reference TRBV5-6 and TRBJ2-3 provide the parts outside the CDR3, is DAGVTQSPTHLIKTRGQQVTLRCSPKSGHDTVSWYQQALGQGPQFIFQYYEEEERQRGNFPDRFSGHQFPNYSSELNVNALLLGDSALYLCASSLLGLAATHDTQYFGPGTRLTVL.

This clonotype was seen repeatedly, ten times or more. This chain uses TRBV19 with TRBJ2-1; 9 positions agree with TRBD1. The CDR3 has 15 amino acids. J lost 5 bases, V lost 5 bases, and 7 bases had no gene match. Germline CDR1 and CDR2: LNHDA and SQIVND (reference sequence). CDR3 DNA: TGTGCCAGTAGTGTGGGACAGGGAACCCACAATGAGCAGTTCTTC. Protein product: CASSVGQGTHNEQFF.

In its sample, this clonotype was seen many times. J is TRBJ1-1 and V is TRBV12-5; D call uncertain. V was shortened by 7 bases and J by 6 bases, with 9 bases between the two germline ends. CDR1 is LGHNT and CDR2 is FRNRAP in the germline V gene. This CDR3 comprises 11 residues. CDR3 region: CASVGGAEAFF. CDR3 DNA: TGTGCTAGTGTTGGTGGAGCTGAAGCTTTCTTT.

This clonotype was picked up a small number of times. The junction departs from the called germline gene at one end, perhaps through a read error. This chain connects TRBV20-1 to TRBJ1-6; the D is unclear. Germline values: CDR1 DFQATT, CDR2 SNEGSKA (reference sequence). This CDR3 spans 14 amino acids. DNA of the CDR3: TGCAGTGCCAGAGATTGGGCCAACAATTCACCCCTCCACTTT. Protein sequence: CSARDWANNSPLHF.

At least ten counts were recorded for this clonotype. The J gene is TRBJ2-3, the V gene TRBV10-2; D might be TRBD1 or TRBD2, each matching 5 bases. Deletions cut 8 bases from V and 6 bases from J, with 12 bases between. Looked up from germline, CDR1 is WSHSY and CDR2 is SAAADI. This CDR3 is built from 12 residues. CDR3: CASGDVFDTQYF. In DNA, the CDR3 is TGCGCCAGCGGGGACGTCTTCGATACGCAGTATTTT.

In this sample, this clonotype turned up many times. The CDR3 sequence: CASSRTNGGNTEAFF. The CDR3 DNA follows: TGTGCCAGCAGCCGAACTAACGGGGGCAACACTGAAGCTTTCTTT. V usage is TRBV28 and J usage is TRBJ1-1; tentatively, D is TRBD1 (6 bases). CDR3 length: 15 amino acids. The ends were cut back, 6 bases at V and 2 bases at J, with 16 bases in the middle. The germline V gene has CDR1 MDHEN and CDR2 SYDVKM.

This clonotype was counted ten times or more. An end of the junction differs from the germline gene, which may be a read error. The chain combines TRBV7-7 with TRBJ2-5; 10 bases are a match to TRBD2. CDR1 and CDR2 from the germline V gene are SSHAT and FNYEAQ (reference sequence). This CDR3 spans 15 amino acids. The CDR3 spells CASSATSGFQETQYF. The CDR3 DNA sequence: TGTGCTAGCAGTGCGACTAGCGGGTTCCAAGAGACCCAGTACTTC.

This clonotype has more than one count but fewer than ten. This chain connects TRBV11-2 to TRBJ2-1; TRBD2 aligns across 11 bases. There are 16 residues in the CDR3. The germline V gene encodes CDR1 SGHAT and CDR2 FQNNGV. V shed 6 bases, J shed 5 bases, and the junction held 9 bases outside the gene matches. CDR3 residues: CASRPIAGGLHNEQFF. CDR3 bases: TGTGCCAGCAGACCCATAGCGGGAGGGCTTCACAATGAGCAGTTCTTC.

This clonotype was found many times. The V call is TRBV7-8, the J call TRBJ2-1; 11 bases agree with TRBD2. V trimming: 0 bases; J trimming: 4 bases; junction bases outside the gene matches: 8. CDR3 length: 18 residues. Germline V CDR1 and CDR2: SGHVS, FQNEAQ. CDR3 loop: CASSLARRLAGRYNEQFF. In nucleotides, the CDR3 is TGTGCCAGCAGCTTAGCCCGCCGACTAGCGGGGAGGTACAATGAGCAGTTCTTC.

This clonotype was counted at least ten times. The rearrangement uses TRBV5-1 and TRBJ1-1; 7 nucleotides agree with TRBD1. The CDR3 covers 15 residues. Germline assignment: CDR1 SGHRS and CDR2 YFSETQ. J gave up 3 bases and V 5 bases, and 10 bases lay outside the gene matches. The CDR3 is CASSFGTGVDTEAFF. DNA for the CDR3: TGCGCCAGCAGTTTCGGTACAGGGGTTGACACTGAAGCTTTCTTT.

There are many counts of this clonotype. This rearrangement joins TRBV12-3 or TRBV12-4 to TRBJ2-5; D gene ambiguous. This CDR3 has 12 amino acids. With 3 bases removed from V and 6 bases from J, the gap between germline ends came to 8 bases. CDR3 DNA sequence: TGTGCCAGCAGTTTTCCCGAAAAGACCCAGTACTTC. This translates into CASSFPEKTQYF.

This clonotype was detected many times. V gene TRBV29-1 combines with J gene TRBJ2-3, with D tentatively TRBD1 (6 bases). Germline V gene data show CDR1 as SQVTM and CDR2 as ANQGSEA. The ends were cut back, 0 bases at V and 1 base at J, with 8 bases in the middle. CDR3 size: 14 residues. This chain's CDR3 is CSVEETGGTDTQYF. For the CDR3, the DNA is TGCAGCGTTGAAGAGACAGGAGGCACAGATACGCAGTATTTT.

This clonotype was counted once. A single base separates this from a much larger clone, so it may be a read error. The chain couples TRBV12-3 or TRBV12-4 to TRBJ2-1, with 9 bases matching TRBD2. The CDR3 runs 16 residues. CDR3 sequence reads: CASSFSSGSSYNVQFF. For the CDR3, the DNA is TGTGCCAGCAGTTTTAGTAGCGGGAGCTCCTACAATGTGCAGTTCTTC.

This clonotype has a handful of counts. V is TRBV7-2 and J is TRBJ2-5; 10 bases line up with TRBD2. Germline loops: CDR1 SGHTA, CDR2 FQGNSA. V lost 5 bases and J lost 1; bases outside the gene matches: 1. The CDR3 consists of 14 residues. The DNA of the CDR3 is TGTGCCAGCAGCAAGCGGGGGGGCCAAGAGACCCAGTACTTC. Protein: CASSKRGGQETQYF. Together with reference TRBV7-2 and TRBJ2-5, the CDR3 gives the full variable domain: GAGVSQSPSNKVTEKGKDVELRCDPISGHTALYWYRQSLGQGLEFLIYFQGNSAPDKSGLPSDRFSAERTGGSVSTLTIQRTQQEDSAVYLCASSKRGGQETQYFGPGTRLLVL.

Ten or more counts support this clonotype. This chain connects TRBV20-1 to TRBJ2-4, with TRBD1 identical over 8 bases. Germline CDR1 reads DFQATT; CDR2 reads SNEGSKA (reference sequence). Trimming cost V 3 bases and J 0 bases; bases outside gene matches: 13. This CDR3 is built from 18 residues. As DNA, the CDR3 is TGCAGTGCTAGGCCGTGGGCAGGGGGCGGCCTAGCCAAAAACATTCAGTACTTC. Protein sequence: CSARPWAGGGLAKNIQYF.

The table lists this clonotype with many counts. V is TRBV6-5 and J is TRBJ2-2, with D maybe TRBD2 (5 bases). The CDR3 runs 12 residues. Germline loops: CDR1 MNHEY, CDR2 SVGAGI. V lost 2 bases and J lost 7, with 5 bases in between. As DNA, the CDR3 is TGTGCCAGCAGTTACCGGGACGGGGAGCTGTTTTTT. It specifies CASSYRDGELFF.